This T cell receptor (beta chain) originates from a study of T cell responses to AZD1222 COVID-19 vaccine. Libraries were prepared by immunoSEQ multiplex PCR; TCRdb keeps only in-frame clonotypes and omits some of them. Here the sample table reports around 150,000 clones. V shed 5 bases, J shed 2 bases, and the junction held 9 bases outside the gene matches. The CDR3 has 16 amino acids. What was sequenced was peripheral blood. This clonotype was sampled from an adult in good health. J is TRBJ2-4 and V is TRBV6-7; 7 bases map to TRBD1. TRBV6-7 is assigned to the ORF class and has an uncertain function. The CDR3 coding sequence is TGTGCCAGCAGTCAGGGACAGAGCCTCTCCAAAAACATTCAGTACTTC. It yields the protein CASSQGQSLSKNIQYF.